This entry is about one T cell receptor (beta chain). This sample was included in a study of shared clonotypes between healthy human individuals. Overall study: Per donor, CD8 memory used one plate, CD8 naive used two, CD4 memory used three and CD4 naive used three.

Germline V CDR1 and CDR2: SGHAT, FQNNGV. The trim removed 5 bases at V and 3 bases at J, leaving 3 bases unmatched. The CDR3 extends over 13 amino acids. Here immunoSEQ multiplex PCR was the method, and the copy in TCRdb shows in-frame clones only, minus some. The data show 1.4 million to 1.5 million clones, roughly 96% seen once. The rearrangement uses TRBV11-2 and TRBJ2-7; 8 nucleotides align to TRBD1. The material sequenced was naive CD4+ T cells sorted from blood. Subset here: CD45RA+ positively selected. This TCR was recovered from a man aged 25-45 years in good health. The CDR3 reads CASSDDRGYEQYF. The DNA for the CDR3 is TGTGCCAGCAGCGACGACAGGGGCTACGAGCAGTACTTC.